The sequence of this TCR beta chain was determined in a study of control samples from healthy donors and cancer patients. Germline assignment: CDR1 DFQATT and CDR2 SNEGSKA (reference sequence). Trimming cost V 3 bases and J 0 bases, with 11 bases left between them. The CDR3 spans 14 residues. Profiled with immunoSEQ multiplex PCR; TCRdb holds only in-frame clones, not every one. This sample carries 150,000 or so clones, 92% of them seen once, and the ten largest clones take roughly 2.1%. Sequenced: blood. The rearrangement joins TRBV20-1 to TRBJ1-2; TRBD1 might be the D (6 bases). This TCR derives from a woman between 50 and 59 years old in good health. The CDR3 is CSASGDNSNYGYTF. The CDR3 DNA reads TGCAGTGCTAGTGGGGACAATTCTAACTATGGCTACACCTTC.